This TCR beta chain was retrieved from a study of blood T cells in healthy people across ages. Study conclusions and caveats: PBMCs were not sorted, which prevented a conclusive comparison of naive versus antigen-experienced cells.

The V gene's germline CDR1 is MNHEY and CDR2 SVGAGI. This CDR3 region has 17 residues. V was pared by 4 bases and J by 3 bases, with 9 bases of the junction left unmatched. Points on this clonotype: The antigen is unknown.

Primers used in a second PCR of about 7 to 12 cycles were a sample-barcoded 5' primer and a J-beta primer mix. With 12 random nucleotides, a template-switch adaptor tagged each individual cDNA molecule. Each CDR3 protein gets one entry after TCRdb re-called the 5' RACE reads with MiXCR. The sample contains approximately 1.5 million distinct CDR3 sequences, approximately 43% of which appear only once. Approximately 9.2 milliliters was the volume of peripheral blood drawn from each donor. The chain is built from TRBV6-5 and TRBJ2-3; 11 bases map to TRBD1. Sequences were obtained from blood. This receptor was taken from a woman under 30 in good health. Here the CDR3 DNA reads TGTGCCAGCAGTTCGAATCGGGACAGGGGGGGAACAGATACGCAGTATTTT. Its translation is CASSSNRDRGGTDTQYF.